Listed below are T cell receptor beta chains from one sample, sequenced in a study of cytomegalovirus exposure and HLA in healthy donors. Sequencing was performed with immunoSEQ multiplex PCR; in TCRdb, only in-frame clones are kept and a portion is missing. The sample lists around 150,000 clones, around 85% occurring once. Source material: PBMCs. These receptors were obtained from a middle-aged man in good health and CMV-seronegative. Each CDR3 is given with its conserved first and last residue. D genes are given only for firm matches. The size of a clone is reported for some rows only, either as once, few or many, or as a class for expanded clones.

- | - | TRBJ2-3 | TRBV10-3 | CAITRTFTDTQYF | TGTGCCATCACCCGGACTTTCACAGATACGCAGTATTTT
- | - | TRBJ2-3 | TRBV6-5 | CASTPLSRAADTQYF | TGTGCCAGCACCCCGCTAAGCAGGGCCGCAGATACGCAGTATTTT
- | few | TRBJ1-5 | TRBV2 | CASSEQVRDLRQPQHF | TGTGCCAGCAGTGAACAAGTCCGGGATTTGCGGCAGCCCCAGCATTTT
- | few | TRBJ1-6 | TRBV19 | CASSTRGANSPLHF | TGTGCCAGTAGTACCAGGGGTGCGAACTCACCCCTCCACTTT
TRBD1 | - | TRBJ1-6 | TRBV27 | CASNRRGLENSPLHF | TGTGCCAGCAATCGGAGGGGGCTAGAAAATTCACCCCTCCACTTT
- | - | TRBJ1-1 | TRBV4-1 | CASSPIMGGRPTFF | TGCGCCAGCAGCCCCATCATGGGGGGTCGGCCCACCTTCTTT
- | - | TRBJ2-3 | TRBV5-1 | CASSEGGTGGDTQYF | TGCGCCAGCAGCGAGGGAGGGACAGGTGGAGATACGCAGTATTTT
TRBD1 | - | TRBJ1-2 | TRBV27 | CASSSSQGGLRYGYTF | TGTGCCAGCAGTTCTTCACAGGGGGGCCTTAGGTATGGCTACACCTTC
- | - | TRBJ2-4 | TRBV6-5 | CASSYYSGNIQYF | TGTGCCAGCAGTTACTATTCCGGTAACATTCAGTACTTC
- | - | TRBJ2-3 | TRBV7-3 | CASSPAGSYTDTQYF | TGTGCCAGCAGCCCTGCCGGGAGTTACACAGATACGCAGTATTTT
- | - | TRBJ2-1 | TRBV5-4 | CASSFGGDYNEQFF | TGTGCCAGCAGCTTTGGCGGGGACTACAATGAGCAGTTCTTC
TRBD2 | - | TRBJ2-7 | TRBV5-6 | CASSVLTSGGIGQYF | TGTGCCAGCAGCGTACTGACTAGCGGGGGGATCGGGCAGTACTTC
- | - | TRBJ1-5 | TRBV7-9 | CASSLDSGNQPQHF | TGTGCCAGCAGCCTTGACAGTGGCAATCAGCCCCAGCATTTT
- | - | TRBJ2-7 | TRBV6-5 | CASSYLPSEVSYEQYF | TGTGCCAGCAGTTACCTCCCGAGCGAAGTCTCCTACGAGCAGTACTTC
TRBD1 | - | TRBJ1-2 | TRBV10-3 | CAISENTGGRNYGYTF | TGTGCCATCAGTGAGAATACAGGGGGTCGTAACTATGGCTACACCTTC
TRBD1 | - | TRBJ1-2 | TRBV9 | CASSVVSGTGYGYTF | TGTGCCAGCAGCGTAGTTTCCGGGACAGGGTACGGCTACACCTTC
TRBD2 | - | TRBJ2-2 | TRBV25-1 | CASSDEGVSGGNTGELFF | TGTGCCAGCAGTGACGAAGGGGTATCGGGGGGGAACACCGGGGAGCTGTTTTTT
TRBD2 | few | TRBJ2-2 | TRBV10-3 | CAISVSSGNTGELFF | TGTGCCATCAGTGTGTCTAGCGGCAACACCGGGGAGCTGTTTTTT
- | - | TRBJ2-3 | TRBV7-2 | CASSEAGDTQYF | TGTGCCAGCTCGGAGGCTGGAGATACGCAGTATTTT
- | few | TRBJ2-3 | TRBV5-1 | CASSFSRDTQYF | TGCGCCAGCAGCTTCTCACGGGATACGCAGTATTTT
- | few | TRBJ2-3 | TRBV6-4 | CASSDSRGGAPTDTQYF | TGTGCCAGCAGTGACTCGAGAGGAGGGGCCCCCACAGATACGCAGTATTTT
- | - | TRBJ1-2 | TRBV7-9 | CSSPGSYGYTF | TGTTCCAGCCCCGGTAGCTATGGCTACACCTTC
- | - | TRBJ1-2 | TRBV6-5 | CASSYLDGTHYGYTF | TGTGCCAGCAGTTACCTAGACGGGACACACTATGGCTACACCTTC
- | - | TRBJ2-5 | TRBV5-6 | CASSFGTTVETQYF | TGTGCCAGCAGCTTTGGAACTACGGTAGAGACCCAGTACTTC
- | once | TRBJ2-2 | TRBV5-6 | CASSPYPLTSTGELFF | TGTGCCAGCAGCCCCTATCCTTTGACTAGTACCGGGGAGCTGTTTTTT
TRBD2 | - | TRBJ2-2 | TRBV11-3 | CASSLGRGGPGELFF | TGTGCCAGCAGCTTAGGGCGCGGGGGGCCGGGGGAGCTGTTTTTT
TRBD2 | - | TRBJ2-3 | TRBV19 | CASSPGEGKLWTDTQYF | TGTGCCAGTAGTCCCGGGGAGGGGAAACTTTGGACAGATACGCAGTATTTT
- | - | TRBJ2-7 | TRBV28 | CASREEASAYEQYF | TGTGCCAGCAGAGAAGAAGCTTCCGCCTACGAGCAGTACTTC
- | - | TRBJ1-6 | TRBV10-2 | CASSDLISPLHF | TGCGCCAGCAGTGACCTTATTTCACCCCTCCACTTT
- | - | TRBJ2-7 | TRBV30 | CAWSVEVAVAEQYF | TGTGCCTGGAGTGTAGAGGTGGCAGTCGCCGAGCAGTACTTC